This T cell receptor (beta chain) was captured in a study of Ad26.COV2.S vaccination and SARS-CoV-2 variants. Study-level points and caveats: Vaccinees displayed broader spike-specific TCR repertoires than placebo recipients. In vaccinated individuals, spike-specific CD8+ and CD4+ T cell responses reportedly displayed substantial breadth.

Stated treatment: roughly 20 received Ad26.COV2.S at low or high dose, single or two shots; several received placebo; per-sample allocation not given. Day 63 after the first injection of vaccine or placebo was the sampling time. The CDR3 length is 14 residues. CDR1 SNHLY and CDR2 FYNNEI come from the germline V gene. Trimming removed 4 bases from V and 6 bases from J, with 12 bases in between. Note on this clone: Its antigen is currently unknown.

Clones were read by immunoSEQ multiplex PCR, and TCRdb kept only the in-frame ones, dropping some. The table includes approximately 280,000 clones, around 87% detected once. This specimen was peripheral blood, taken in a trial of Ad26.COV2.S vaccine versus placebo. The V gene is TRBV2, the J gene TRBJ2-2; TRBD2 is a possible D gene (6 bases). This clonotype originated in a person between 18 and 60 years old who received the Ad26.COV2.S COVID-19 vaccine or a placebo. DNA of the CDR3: TGTGCCAGCAGTGGGGAGGACCCGGCCGGGGAGCTGTTTTTT. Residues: CASSGEDPAGELFF.